This T cell receptor beta chain stems from a study of blood T cell repertoires in COVID-19. On the study more broadly: Samples of COVID-19 (acute and convalescent) were obtained from the United States, Italy and Spain.

One Seattle source followed patients from active infection through their disease course. Per the original methods: Estimates of nucleated cell counts were drawn from the amplification of reference gene primers. Repertoires were generated with immunoSEQ multiplex PCR, while TCRdb's copy carries only in-frame clones and drops some. Clone size and the V and J calls come from that table; the DNA yielded D and trimming. The sample shows some 300,000 clones, about nine tenths of them seen only once. The trim removed 0 bases at V and 5 bases at J, leaving 10 bases unmatched. CDR1 and CDR2 (germline): SGHVS, FNYEAQ. The CDR3 runs to 18 residues.

This TCR was sampled from a woman in her 50s with COVID-19, enrolled during active disease. Material: peripheral blood. The chain uses TRBV7-6 and TRBJ2-5; 12 nucleotides align to TRBD2. This CDR3 is CASSLAVLAGGPGETQYF. In nucleotides, the CDR3 is TGTGCCAGCAGCTTAGCAGTTCTAGCGGGAGGGCCGGGGGAGACCCAGTACTTC.